This T cell receptor (beta chain) appears in the sequencing data of a study of memory CD4+ T cells and cytomegalovirus serostatus. As for the study in general: This sample comes from healthy Belgian adults, eight or nine CMV seropositive, roughly 22 seronegative.

Single viable CD3+CD4+CD8-CD45RO+ cells were sorted as the memory CD4+ T cells. Study-level points and caveats: 67 of 164 known CMV-associated TCRbeta sequences appeared in CD4+ memory.

Germline V CDR1 and CDR2: MNHEY, SVGAGI. With 7 bases removed from V and 0 bases from J, the gap between germline ends came to 1 base. CDR3 length equals 11 residues. Notes on this clone: Its antigen is not known.

Only in-frame clones appear in the TCRdb table, and some are missing; sequencing was by immunoSEQ multiplex PCR. The table has 55,000 to 65,000 clones, about four fifths seen once. Sequencing was performed on memory CD4+ T cells from blood. This TCR derives from an adult in good health and CMV-seronegative. This rearrangement joins TRBV6-5 to TRBJ2-1; D remains ambiguous. CDR3 bases: TGTGCCAGCACCTCCTACAATGAGCAGTTCTTC. Amino acid sequence: CASTSYNEQFF.